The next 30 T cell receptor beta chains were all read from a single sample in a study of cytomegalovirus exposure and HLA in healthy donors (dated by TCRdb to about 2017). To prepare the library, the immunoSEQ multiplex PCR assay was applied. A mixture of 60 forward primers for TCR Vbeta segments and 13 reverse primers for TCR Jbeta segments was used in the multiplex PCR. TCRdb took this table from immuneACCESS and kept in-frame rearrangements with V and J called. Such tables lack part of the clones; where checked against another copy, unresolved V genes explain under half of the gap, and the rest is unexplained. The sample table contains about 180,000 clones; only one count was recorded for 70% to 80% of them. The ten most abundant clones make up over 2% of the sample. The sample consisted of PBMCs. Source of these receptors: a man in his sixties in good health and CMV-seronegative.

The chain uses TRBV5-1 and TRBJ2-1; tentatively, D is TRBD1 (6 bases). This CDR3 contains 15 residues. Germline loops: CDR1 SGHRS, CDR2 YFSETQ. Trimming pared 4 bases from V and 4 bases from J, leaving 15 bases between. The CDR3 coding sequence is TGCGCCAGCAGCCAGGGTTGGGGGCTTTACAATGAGCAGTTCTTC. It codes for CASSQGWGLYNEQFF.

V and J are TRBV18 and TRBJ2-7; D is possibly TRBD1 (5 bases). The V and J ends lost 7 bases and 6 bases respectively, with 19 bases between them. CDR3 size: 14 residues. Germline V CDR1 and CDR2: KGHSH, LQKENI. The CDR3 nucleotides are TGTGCCAGCTTTCAGGGCCCTTTTCAGGGCGAGCAGTACTTC. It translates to CASFQGPFQGEQYF. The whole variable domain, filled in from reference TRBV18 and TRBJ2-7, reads NAGVMQNPRHLVRRRGQEARLRCSPMKGHSHVYWYRQLPEEGLKFMVYLQKENIIDESGMPKERFSAEFPKEGPSILRIQQVVRGDSAAYFCASFQGPFQGEQYFGPGTRLTVT.

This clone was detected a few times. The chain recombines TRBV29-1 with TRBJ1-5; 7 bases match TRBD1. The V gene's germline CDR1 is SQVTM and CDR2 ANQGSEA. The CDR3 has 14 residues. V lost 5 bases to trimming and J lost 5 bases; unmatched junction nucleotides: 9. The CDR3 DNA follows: TGCAGCGTTCTGCCCGACAGGGAGGATCAGCCCCAGCATTTT. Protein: CSVLPDREDQPQHF.

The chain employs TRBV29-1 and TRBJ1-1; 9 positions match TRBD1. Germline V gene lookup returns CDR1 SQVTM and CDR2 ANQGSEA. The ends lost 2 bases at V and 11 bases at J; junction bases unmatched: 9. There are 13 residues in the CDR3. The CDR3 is CSVELTGGGGAFF. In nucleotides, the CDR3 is TGCAGCGTTGAACTAACAGGGGGCGGGGGCGCTTTCTTT.

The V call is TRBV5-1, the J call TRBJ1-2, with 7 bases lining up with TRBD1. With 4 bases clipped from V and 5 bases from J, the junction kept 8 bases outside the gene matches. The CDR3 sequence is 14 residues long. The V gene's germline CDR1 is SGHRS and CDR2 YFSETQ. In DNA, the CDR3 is TGCGCCAGCAGCCTTACGGGACAGAGTTATGGCTACACCTTC. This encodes CASSLTGQSYGYTF.

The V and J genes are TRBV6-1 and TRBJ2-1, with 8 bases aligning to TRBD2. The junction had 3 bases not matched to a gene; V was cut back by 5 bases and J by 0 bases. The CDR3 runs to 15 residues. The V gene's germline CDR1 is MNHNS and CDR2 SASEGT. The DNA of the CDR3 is TGTGCCAGCAGTCTAGCGGGCAGCTCCTACAATGAGCAGTTCTTC. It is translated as CASSLAGSSYNEQFF.

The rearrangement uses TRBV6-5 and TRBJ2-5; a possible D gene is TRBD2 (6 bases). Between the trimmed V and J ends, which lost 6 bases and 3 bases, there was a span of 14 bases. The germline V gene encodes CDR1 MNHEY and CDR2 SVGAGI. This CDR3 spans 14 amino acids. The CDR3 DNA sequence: TGTGCCAGCAGGCACCGACTAGACAAAGAGACCCAGTACTTC. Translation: CASRHRLDKETQYF.

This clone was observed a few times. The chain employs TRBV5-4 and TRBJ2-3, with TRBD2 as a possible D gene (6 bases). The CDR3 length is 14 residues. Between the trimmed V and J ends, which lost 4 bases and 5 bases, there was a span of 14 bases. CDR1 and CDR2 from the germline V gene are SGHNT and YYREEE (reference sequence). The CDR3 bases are TGTGCCAGCAGCCCCCGTGGGGGGAAAGATACGCAGTATTTT. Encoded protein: CASSPRGGKDTQYF.

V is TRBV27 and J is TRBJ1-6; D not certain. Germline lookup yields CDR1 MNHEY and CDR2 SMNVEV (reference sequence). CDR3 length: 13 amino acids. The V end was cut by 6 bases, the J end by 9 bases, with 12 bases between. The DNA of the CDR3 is TGTGCCAGCAGCATGACTGTAACTTCACCCCTCCACTTT. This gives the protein CASSMTVTSPLHF.

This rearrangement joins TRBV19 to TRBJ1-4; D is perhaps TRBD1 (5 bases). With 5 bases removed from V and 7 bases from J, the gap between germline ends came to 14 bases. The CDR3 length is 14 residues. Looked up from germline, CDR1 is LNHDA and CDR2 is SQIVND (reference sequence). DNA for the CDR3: TGTGCCAGTAGTTTATGGGGCGGTCGTGAAAAACTGTTTTTT. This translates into CASSLWGGREKLFF.

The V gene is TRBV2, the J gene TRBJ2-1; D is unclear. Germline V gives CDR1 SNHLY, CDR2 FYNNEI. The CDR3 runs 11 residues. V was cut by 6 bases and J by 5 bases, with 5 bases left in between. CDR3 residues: CASRLNNEQFF. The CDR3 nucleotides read TGTGCCAGCAGACTAAACAATGAGCAGTTCTTC.

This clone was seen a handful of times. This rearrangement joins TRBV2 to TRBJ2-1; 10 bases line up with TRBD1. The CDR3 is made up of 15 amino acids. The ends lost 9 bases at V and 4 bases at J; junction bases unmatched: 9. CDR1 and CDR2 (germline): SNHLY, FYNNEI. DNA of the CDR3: TGTGCCAGTATGGGTTCGGGACAGGGGTACAATGAGCAGTTCTTC. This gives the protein CASMGSGQGYNEQFF.

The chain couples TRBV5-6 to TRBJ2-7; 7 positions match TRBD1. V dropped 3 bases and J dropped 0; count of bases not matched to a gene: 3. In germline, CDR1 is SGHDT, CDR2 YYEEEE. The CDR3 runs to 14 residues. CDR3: CASSYDRASYEQYF. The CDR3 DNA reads TGTGCCAGCAGCTATGACAGGGCCTCCTACGAGCAGTACTTC.

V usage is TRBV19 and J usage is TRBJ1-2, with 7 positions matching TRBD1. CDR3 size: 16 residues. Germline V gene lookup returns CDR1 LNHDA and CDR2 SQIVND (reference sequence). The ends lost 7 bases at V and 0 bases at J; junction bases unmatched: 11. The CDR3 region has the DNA TGTGCCAGTACCCGACAGGGAGTACCCTCTAACTATGGCTACACCTTC. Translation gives CASTRQGVPSNYGYTF. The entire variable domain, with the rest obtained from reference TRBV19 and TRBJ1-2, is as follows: DGGITQSPKYLFRKEGQNVTLSCEQNLNHDAMYWYRQDPGQGLRLIYYSQIVNDFQKGDIAEGYSVSREKKESFPLTVTSAQKNPTAFYLCASTRQGVPSNYGYTFGSGTRLTVV.

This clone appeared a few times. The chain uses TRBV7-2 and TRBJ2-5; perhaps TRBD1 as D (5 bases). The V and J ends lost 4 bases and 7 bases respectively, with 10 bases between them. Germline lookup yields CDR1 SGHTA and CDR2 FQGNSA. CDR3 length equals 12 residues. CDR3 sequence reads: CASSYVTGTQYF. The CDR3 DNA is TGTGCCAGCAGCTATGTCACAGGGACCCAGTACTTC.

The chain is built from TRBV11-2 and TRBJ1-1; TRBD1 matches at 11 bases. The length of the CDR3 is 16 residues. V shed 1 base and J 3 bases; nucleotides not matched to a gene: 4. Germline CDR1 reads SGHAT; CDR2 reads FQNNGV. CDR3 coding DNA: TGTGCCAGCAGCTTAGGGACAGGGGGCGGTTACACTGAAGCTTTCTTT. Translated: CASSLGTGGGYTEAFF.

The CDR3 region has the DNA TGCGCCAGCAGCCCGGATCGGGTTCGTGGCTACACCTTC. Translated, it gives CASSPDRVRGYTF. The J gene is TRBJ1-2, the V gene TRBV5-1; D uncertain. The V end was cut by 4 bases, the J end by 7 bases, with 14 bases between. The CDR3 runs to 13 residues. Germline V gene data show CDR1 as SGHRS and CDR2 as YFSETQ.

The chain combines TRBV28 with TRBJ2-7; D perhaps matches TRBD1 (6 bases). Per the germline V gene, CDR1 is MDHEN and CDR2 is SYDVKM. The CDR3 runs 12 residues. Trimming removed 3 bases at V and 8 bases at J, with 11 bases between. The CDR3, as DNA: TGTGCCAGCAGTTTCCCAGGGGATAAGCAGTACTTC. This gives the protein CASSFPGDKQYF.

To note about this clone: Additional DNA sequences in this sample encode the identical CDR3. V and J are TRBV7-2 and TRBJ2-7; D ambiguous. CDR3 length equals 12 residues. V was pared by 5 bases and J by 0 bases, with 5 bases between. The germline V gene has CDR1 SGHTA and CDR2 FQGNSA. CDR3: CASSPSSYEQYF. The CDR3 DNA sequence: TGTGCCAGCAGCCCTAGCTCCTACGAGCAGTACTTC.

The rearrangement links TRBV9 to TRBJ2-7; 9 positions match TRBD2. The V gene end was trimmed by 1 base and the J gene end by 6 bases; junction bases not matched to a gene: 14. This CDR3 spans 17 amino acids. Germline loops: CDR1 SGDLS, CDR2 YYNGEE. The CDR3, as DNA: TGTGCCAGCAGCGTAACGGGGGGCGCGGGAGGGCCAGGCGAGCAGTACTTC. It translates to CASSVTGGAGGPGEQYF.

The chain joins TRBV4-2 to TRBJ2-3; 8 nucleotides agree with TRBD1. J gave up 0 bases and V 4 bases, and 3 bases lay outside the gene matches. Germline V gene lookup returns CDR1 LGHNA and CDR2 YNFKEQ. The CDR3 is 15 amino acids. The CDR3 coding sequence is TGTGCCAGCAGCCCGGGACAGGAGAGCACAGATACGCAGTATTTT. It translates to CASSPGQESTDTQYF.

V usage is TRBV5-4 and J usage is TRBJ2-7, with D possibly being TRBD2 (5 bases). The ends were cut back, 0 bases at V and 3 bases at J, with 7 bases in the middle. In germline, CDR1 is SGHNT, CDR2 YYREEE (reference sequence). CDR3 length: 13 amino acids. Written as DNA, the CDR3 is TGTGCCAGCAGCTTGGCCGGGATCTACGAGCAGTACTTC. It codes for CASSLAGIYEQYF.

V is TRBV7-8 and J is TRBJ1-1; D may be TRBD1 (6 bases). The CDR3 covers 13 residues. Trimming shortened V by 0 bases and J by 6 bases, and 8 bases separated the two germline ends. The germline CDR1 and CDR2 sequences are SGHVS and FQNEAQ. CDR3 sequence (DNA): TGTGCCAGCAGCTTAGCCAGGGGCGCTGAAGCTTTCTTT. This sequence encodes CASSLARGAEAFF.

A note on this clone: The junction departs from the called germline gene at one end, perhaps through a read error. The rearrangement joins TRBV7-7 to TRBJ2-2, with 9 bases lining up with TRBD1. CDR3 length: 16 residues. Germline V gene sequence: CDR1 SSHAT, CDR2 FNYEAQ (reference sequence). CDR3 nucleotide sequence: TGTGCTAGCAGTTTACGACAGGGGGGGAACACCGGGGAGCTGTTTTTT. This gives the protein CASSLRQGGNTGELFF.

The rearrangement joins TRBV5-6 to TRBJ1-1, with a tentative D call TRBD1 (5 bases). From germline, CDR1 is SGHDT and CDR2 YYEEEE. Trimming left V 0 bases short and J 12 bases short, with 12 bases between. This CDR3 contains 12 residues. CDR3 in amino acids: CASSLGPQVTFF. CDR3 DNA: TGTGCCAGCAGCTTGGGTCCACAGGTAACTTTCTTT.

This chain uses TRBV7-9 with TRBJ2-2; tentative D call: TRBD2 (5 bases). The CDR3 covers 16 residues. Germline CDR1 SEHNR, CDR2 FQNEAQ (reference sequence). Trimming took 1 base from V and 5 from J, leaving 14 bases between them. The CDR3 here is CASSLDGRTRTGELFF. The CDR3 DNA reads TGTGCCAGCAGCTTAGACGGCCGTACTAGGACCGGGGAGCTGTTTTTT.

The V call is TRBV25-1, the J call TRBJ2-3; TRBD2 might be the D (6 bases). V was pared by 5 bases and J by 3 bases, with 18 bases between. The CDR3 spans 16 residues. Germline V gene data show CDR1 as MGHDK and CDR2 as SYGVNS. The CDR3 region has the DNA TGTGCCAGCAGTCGCTGGGGCGGGACCATTACAGATACGCAGTATTTT. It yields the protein CASSRWGGTITDTQYF.

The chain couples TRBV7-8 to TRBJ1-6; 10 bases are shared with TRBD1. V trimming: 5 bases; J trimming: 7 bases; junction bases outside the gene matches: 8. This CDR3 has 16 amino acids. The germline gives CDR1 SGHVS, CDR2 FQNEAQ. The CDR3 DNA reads TGTGCCAGCAGCCTAGGGACAGGGGCCCCAAATTCACCCCTCCACTTT. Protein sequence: CASSLGTGAPNSPLHF. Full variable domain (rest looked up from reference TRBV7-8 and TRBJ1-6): GAGVSQSPRYKVAKRGQDVALRCDPISGHVSLFWYQQALGQGPEFLTYFQNEAQLDKSGLPSDRFFAERPEGSVSTLKIQRTQQEDSAVYLCASSLGTGAPNSPLHFGNGTRLTVT.

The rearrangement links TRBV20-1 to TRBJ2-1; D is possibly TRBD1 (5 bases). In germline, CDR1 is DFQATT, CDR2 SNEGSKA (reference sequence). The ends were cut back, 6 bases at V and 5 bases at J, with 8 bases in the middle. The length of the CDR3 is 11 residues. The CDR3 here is CSAQGNNEQFF. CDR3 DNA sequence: TGCAGTGCCCAGGGTAACAATGAGCAGTTCTTC.

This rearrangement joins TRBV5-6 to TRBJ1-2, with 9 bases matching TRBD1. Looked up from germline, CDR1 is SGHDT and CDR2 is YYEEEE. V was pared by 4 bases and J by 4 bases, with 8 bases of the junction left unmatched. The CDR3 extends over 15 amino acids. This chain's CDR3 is CASSQKGTGPYGYTF. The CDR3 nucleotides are TGTGCCAGCAGCCAGAAGGGGACAGGGCCCTATGGCTACACCTTC.